The 17 T cell receptor beta chains below all came from one sample that was sequenced in a study of beta chain features in type 1 diabetes. Expressed TCRB transcripts were sequenced because the isolated RNA had all been reverse transcribed beforehand. TCRdb's table, derived via immunoSEQ multiplex PCR, lists solely in-frame clones and lacks some. The sample has about 620,000 clones; roughly 15% are singletons. Sequencing was carried out using naive CD4+ T cells from blood. These receptors were obtained from a man younger than 35 in good health.

The rearrangement joins TRBV11-2 to TRBJ1-1; 9 nucleotides agree with TRBD1. Germline CDR1 SGHAT, CDR2 FQNNGV. CDR3 length: 19 residues. Germline trimming cut 5 bases from V and 1 base from J; bases unmatched to any gene: 17. Here the CDR3 reads CASSARGWGQGIENTEAFF. CDR3 DNA: TGTGCCAGCAGCGCTAGAGGTTGGGGACAGGGAATAGAGAACACTGAAGCTTTCTTT.

This clone was observed a handful of times. The V and J genes are TRBV15 and TRBJ1-2; no reliable D call. The V end was cut by 0 bases, the J end by 7 bases, with 9 bases between. This CDR3 has 13 amino acids. CDR1 and CDR2 from the germline V gene are LNHNV and YYDKDF (reference sequence). For the CDR3, the DNA is TGTGCCACCAGCAGAGATGGGAGGGCTGGCTACACCTTC. It specifies CATSRDGRAGYTF.

The chain is built from TRBV5-4 and TRBJ2-4; D possibly uses TRBD1 or TRBD2 (6 bases each). The CDR3 contains 16 residues. The V gene lost 2 bases and the J gene lost 5 bases, with 17 bases spanning the gap. Germline V gene sequence: CDR1 SGHNT, CDR2 YYREEE (reference sequence). The CDR3 DNA reads as TGTGCCAGCAGCTTCGAAACTCGACGGGGGCAAAACATTCAGTACTTC. Its protein is CASSFETRRGQNIQYF.

This clone was picked up a small number of times. The chain recombines TRBV25-1 with TRBJ2-7; D is unresolved. Trimming left V 6 bases short and J 1 base short, with 7 bases between. Germline V gives CDR1 MGHDK, CDR2 SYGVNS. The CDR3 has 12 residues. The CDR3 region is CASRLSSYEQYF. The CDR3 nucleotides are TGTGCCAGCAGGCTGTCGTCCTACGAGCAGTACTTC.

The sample holds a few counts of this clone. V is TRBV15 and J is TRBJ2-7; weak D call: TRBD2 (5 bases). CDR1 and CDR2 from the germline V gene are LNHNV and YYDKDF (reference sequence). The CDR3 covers 13 residues. The V and J ends lost 0 bases and 6 bases respectively, with 9 bases between them. CDR3 amino acids: CATSRDLAAEQYF. CDR3 nucleotide sequence: TGTGCCACCAGCAGAGATCTAGCAGCCGAGCAGTACTTC.

Remarks on this clone: Other DNA sequences in this specimen translate into the identical CDR3. This chain joins TRBV7-2 and TRBJ1-5; a possible D gene is TRBD1 (6 bases). The CDR3 sequence is 13 residues long. Germline V lookup: CDR1 SGHTA, CDR2 FQGNSA. The V end was cut by 5 bases, the J end by 4 bases, with 9 bases between. Written as DNA, the CDR3 is TGTGCCAGCAGCCAAGGGGGAAATCAGCCCCAGCATTTT. Amino acids: CASSQGGNQPQHF.

The chain is built from TRBV28 and TRBJ2-5; TRBD2 aligns across 14 bases. Losses at the gene ends were 3 bases for V and 8 bases for J; bases not matched to a gene: 5. CDR1 is MDHEN, CDR2 SYDVKM, per germline. The CDR3 consists of 15 residues. CDR3 region: CASSLGTSGGRTQYF. The CDR3 DNA reads as TGTGCCAGCAGTTTGGGGACTAGCGGGGGCCGTACCCAGTACTTC.

The chain recombines TRBV7-9 with TRBJ2-3, with 10 bases identical to TRBD1. J gave up 0 bases and V 5 bases, and 5 bases lay outside the gene matches. Germline lookup yields CDR1 SEHNR and CDR2 FQNEAQ (reference sequence). CDR3 size: 16 residues. This CDR3 reads CASSRQGARSTDTQYF. The CDR3 DNA reads TGTGCCAGCAGCCGACAGGGGGCGCGCAGCACAGATACGCAGTATTTT.

The V gene is TRBV7-2, the J gene TRBJ2-4; TRBD1 aligns across 8 bases. V dropped 2 bases and J dropped 1; count of bases not matched to a gene: 4. CDR3 length: 16 residues. From germline, CDR1 is SGHTA and CDR2 FQGNSA. The CDR3, as DNA: TGTGCCAGCAGCTTACAGACAGGGGTCGCCAAAAACATTCAGTACTTC. Translating it yields CASSLQTGVAKNIQYF. The variable domain in full, with the rest retrieved from reference TRBV7-2 and TRBJ2-4, is GAGVSQSPSNKVTEKGKDVELRCDPISGHTALYWYRQSLGQGLEFLIYFQGNSAPDKSGLPSDRFSAERTGGSVSTLTIQRTQQEDSAVYLCASSLQTGVAKNIQYFGAGTRLSVL.

The rearrangement links TRBV4-3 to TRBJ2-1; D possibly matches TRBD1 or TRBD2 (5 bases each). There are 17 residues in the CDR3. Looked up from germline, CDR1 is LGHNA and CDR2 is YSLEER. V shed 0 bases and J shed 8 bases, with 20 bases lying between them. The CDR3 DNA reads as TGCGCCAGCAGCCAAGAGTCAATGGGACCAAACTCGGATGAGCAGTTCTTC. Translated: CASSQESMGPNSDEQFF.

In this sample, this clone turned up a few times. The V call is TRBV4-2, the J call TRBJ1-1, with D perhaps matching TRBD1 (6 bases). The V end was cut by 1 base, the J end by 1 base, with 22 bases between. The CDR3 covers 19 residues. Germline lookup yields CDR1 LGHNA and CDR2 YNFKEQ. The CDR3 here is CASSQGIRIAGQRNTEAFF. The CDR3, as DNA: TGTGCCAGCAGCCAAGGGATTCGGATAGCAGGACAGCGGAACACTGAAGCTTTCTTT.

The J gene is TRBJ2-1, the V gene TRBV9; 10 nucleotides align to TRBD1. Losses at the gene ends were 0 bases for V and 7 bases for J; bases not matched to a gene: 4. Per the germline V gene, CDR1 is SGDLS and CDR2 is YYNGEE. This CDR3 spans 15 amino acids. CDR3 region: CASSVAPGQGNEQFF. CDR3 sequence (DNA): TGTGCCAGCAGCGTAGCCCCGGGACAGGGGAATGAGCAGTTCTTC.

The V call is TRBV27, the J call TRBJ1-2; TRBD1 might be the D (5 bases). In germline, CDR1 is MNHEY, CDR2 SMNVEV (reference sequence). The germline V and J ends were trimmed by 6 bases and 8 bases, with 13 bases remaining between them. This CDR3 contains 12 residues. The chain's CDR3 is CASRGDWVGYTF. Here the CDR3 DNA reads TGTGCCAGCAGGGGGGATTGGGTCGGCTACACCTTC.

The chain uses TRBV9 and TRBJ2-3; TRBD2 agrees at 9 bases. The V gene's germline CDR1 is SGDLS and CDR2 YYNGEE. With 7 bases clipped from V and 2 bases from J, the junction kept 5 bases outside the gene matches. The length of the CDR3 is 14 residues. The CDR3: CASSSGINTDTQYF. In DNA form, the CDR3 reads TGTGCCAGCTCTAGCGGGATTAACACAGATACGCAGTATTTT.

This clone appeared many times. V gene TRBV10-3 combines with J gene TRBJ2-1; 10 positions match TRBD2. Germline CDR1 and CDR2: ENHRY and SYGVKD. With V trimmed by 6 bases and J by 4 bases, 6 bases remained unmatched. CDR3 length equals 15 residues. CDR3 residues: CAIRSSGGPYNEQFF. The CDR3 DNA sequence: TGTGCCATCAGGTCTAGCGGGGGCCCGTACAATGAGCAGTTCTTC.

This clone was counted a few times. This chain connects TRBV7-2 to TRBJ2-1; weak D call: TRBD2 (5 bases). The CDR3 is 14 amino acids. Germline lookup yields CDR1 SGHTA and CDR2 FQGNSA. Trimming stripped 3 bases from V and 5 bases from J, with 11 bases between. The CDR3 DNA reads as TGTGCCAGCAGCTTCCTAGCCGTCGACAATGAGCAGTTCTTC. This sequence encodes CASSFLAVDNEQFF.

V is TRBV19 and J is TRBJ1-2; the D is unclear. Trimming shortened V by 3 bases and J by 5 bases, and 13 bases separated the two germline ends. Germline loops: CDR1 LNHDA, CDR2 SQIVND (reference sequence). The CDR3 has 14 residues. The CDR3 DNA reads TGTGCCAGTAGTATTAGAGAGAGCGGTTATGGCTACACCTTC. Its translation is CASSIRESGYGYTF.